This entry describes one T cell receptor beta chain. Its antigen is still unknown. The sample originates from a study of cytomegalovirus exposure and HLA in healthy donors. Study observations and caveats: It is likely that the observed cluster of highly shared sequence variants was a sequencing artifact.

Use of 60 Vbeta and 13 Jbeta primers characterized the PCR. In the original workflow: Later, roughly 77 million unique TCR beta chains were counted in an analysis, and about 12 million of them were shared. TCRdb's copy holds only in-frame clones and misses some; the assay was immunoSEQ multiplex PCR. V and J calls plus clone size are reproduced from that table; the DNA served to infer D and trimming. The data hold 100,000 to 150,000 clones, with about 84% observed a single time. Germline values: CDR1 MNHEY, CDR2 SMNVEV (reference sequence). The CDR3 is made up of 17 amino acids. Losses at the gene ends were 2 bases for V and 2 bases for J; bases not matched to a gene: 10.

The TCR sequence derives from a man between 18 and 29 years old in good health and CMV-seropositive. Specimen: PBMCs. The chain combines TRBV27 with TRBJ1-1; 8 bases are shared with TRBD1. CDR3: CASSLVAGGSPNTEAFF. CDR3 in DNA: TGTGCCAGCAGTTTAGTGGCAGGGGGCTCCCCTAACACTGAAGCTTTCTTT.